The 14 T cell receptor beta chains below were found in one sample sequenced in a study of blood T cell repertoires in COVID-19. TCRdb keeps only in-frame clones here, not all; method: immunoSEQ multiplex PCR. The repertoire holds 230,000 or so clones, approximately 83% seen once, with about 3% in the top ten. The sample comprised PBMCs or T cells enriched from blood (not recorded which). The receptors derive from a man between 45 and 60 years old who had recovered from COVID-19.

This clone was picked up one time. CDR3 sequence (DNA): TGTGCCAGCAGCTTAGTATGGGCAGGGGGCGACCGCAATCAGCCCCAGCATTTT. Protein sequence: CASSLVWAGGDRNQPQHF. The chain carries TRBV7-2 and TRBJ1-5; 8 bases line up with TRBD1. The germline V gene encodes CDR1 SGHTA and CDR2 FQGNSA. This CDR3 is 18 amino acids long. The V segment lost 1 base and the J segment 2 bases; nucleotides outside the gene matches: 10.

The chain employs TRBV10-3 and TRBJ1-1, with 7 bases that match TRBD1. Germline CDR1 ENHRY, CDR2 SYGVKD. The CDR3 contains 13 residues. V lost 7 bases, J lost 8 bases, and 10 bases stayed unmatched. This chain's CDR3 is CAIILEGTAEAFF. The CDR3 DNA follows: TGTGCCATCATATTAGAGGGGACAGCCGAAGCTTTCTTT.

V gene TRBV30 combines with J gene TRBJ2-6; a possible D gene is TRBD1 (5 bases). Germline assignment: CDR1 GTSNPN and CDR2 SVGIG (reference sequence). V lost 4 bases and J 4 bases, leaving 11 bases between the germline ends. The CDR3 runs 14 residues. The CDR3 nucleotides are TGTGCCTGGACGACAGCTTCGGGGGCCAACGTCCTGACTTTC. It yields the protein CAWTTASGANVLTF.

This clone was seen only once. This chain links TRBV13 with TRBJ2-3; D is unclear. The CDR3 is made up of 14 amino acids. CDR1 and CDR2 (germline): PRHDT, FYEKMQ (reference sequence). V lost 5 bases, J lost 0 bases, and 9 bases lay in between. The CDR3 spells CASSLRSSTDTQYF. Written as DNA, the CDR3 is TGTGCCAGCAGCCTACGATCTAGCACAGATACGCAGTATTTT.

This clone was seen ten or more times. The chain carries TRBV7-9 and TRBJ2-7, with 11 bases fitting TRBD2. The CDR3 consists of 17 residues. The J segment lost 1 base and the V segment lost 5 bases, leaving 10 bases of the junction unmatched. Germline V gives CDR1 SEHNR, CDR2 FQNEAQ (reference sequence). In DNA, the CDR3 is TGTGCCAGCAGCCAAGGAGGGACTAGCGGCCCTTCCTACGAGCAGTACTTC. Protein: CASSQGGTSGPSYEQYF. The complete variable domain, with remaining parts taken from reference TRBV7-9 and TRBJ2-7, reads DTGVSQNPRHKITKRGQNVTFRCDPISEHNRLYWYRQTLGQGPEFLTYFQNEAQLEKSRLLSDRFSAERPKGSFSTLEIQRTEQGDSAMYLCASSQGGTSGPSYEQYFGPGTRLTVT.

This rearrangement joins TRBV7-8 to TRBJ2-7, with TRBD1 as a possible D gene (6 bases). V was pared by 5 bases and J by 0 bases, with 11 bases between. The CDR3 sequence is 14 residues long. The germline V gene encodes CDR1 SGHVS and CDR2 FQNEAQ. This chain's CDR3 is CASSEDRPSYEQYF. Here the CDR3 DNA reads TGTGCCAGCAGCGAAGACAGGCCCTCCTACGAGCAGTACTTC. Supplemented by reference TRBV7-8 and TRBJ2-7, the full variable domain reads GAGVSQSPRYKVAKRGQDVALRCDPISGHVSLFWYQQALGQGPEFLTYFQNEAQLDKSGLPSDRFFAERPEGSVSTLKIQRTQQEDSAVYLCASSEDRPSYEQYFGPGTRLTVT.

The V and J genes are TRBV28 and TRBJ1-3; 8 bases map to TRBD1. Germline V gene sequence: CDR1 MDHEN, CDR2 SYDVKM. The ends lost 2 bases at V and 3 bases at J; junction bases unmatched: 9. The CDR3 extends over 17 amino acids. The CDR3 region has the DNA TGTGCCAGCAGTTTAGACACAGGGGGGAATTATGGAAACACCATATATTTT. Translation gives CASSLDTGGNYGNTIYF.

The gene calls are TRBV7-2 and TRBJ2-3, with unresolved D. Trimming removed 3 bases at V and 2 bases at J, with 6 bases between. CDR1 is SGHTA, CDR2 FQGNSA, per germline. The CDR3 length is 13 residues. This CDR3 reads CASSFPVTDTQYF. The CDR3 nucleotides are TGTGCCAGCAGCTTCCCAGTCACAGATACGCAGTATTTT.

The V and J genes are TRBV30 and TRBJ1-4, with 9 bases matching TRBD1. There are 14 residues in the CDR3. After removal of 3 bases from V and 7 bases from J, the junction contained 6 bases not matched to a gene. CDR1 and CDR2 from the germline V gene are GTSNPN and SVGIG (reference sequence). CDR3 bases: TGTGCCTGGAGGGTAGGGACAGGGTCTGAAAAACTGTTTTTT. Its translation: CAWRVGTGSEKLFF.

This clone occurred a few times. The rearrangement links TRBV5-1 to TRBJ1-3; D gene ambiguous. Trimming removed 4 bases from V and 3 bases from J, with 14 bases in between. Germline V gives CDR1 SGHRS, CDR2 YFSETQ. There are 15 residues in the CDR3. CDR3 nucleotide sequence: TGCGCCAGCAGCCTTGGGGAGTCGGGTGGAAACACCATATATTTT. Encoded protein: CASSLGESGGNTIYF.

This chain joins TRBV21-1 and TRBJ1-2; no check of the table's D call, TRBD1, against the DNA was made. TRBV21-1 is labeled a pseudogene. CDR3 length: 14 residues. The CDR3 sequence: CASSSPDRVYGYTF. For the CDR3, the DNA is TGTGCCAGCAGCAGCCCCGACAGGGTCTATGGCTACACCTTC.

The chain joins TRBV3-1 (or the pseudogene TRBV3-2) to TRBJ1-2; weak D call: TRBD1 (6 bases). This CDR3 contains 15 residues. V was cut by 0 bases and J by 7 bases, with 15 bases left in between. The germline gives CDR1 LGHDT, CDR2 YNNKEL (reference sequence). The CDR3 region has the DNA TGTGCCAGCAGCCAAGATTTAACAGGGAGTGGTGGCTACACCTTC. It translates to CASSQDLTGSGGYTF.

The J gene is TRBJ2-2, the V gene TRBV7-6; D might be TRBD2 (7 bases). The CDR3 loop spans 17 amino acids. The germline CDR1 and CDR2 sequences are SGHVS and FNYEAQ. Deletions cut 1 base from V and 5 bases from J, with 17 bases between. CDR3 region: CASSLGTRGGGTGELFF. The CDR3 coding sequence is TGTGCCAGCAGCTTAGGGACGCGGGGAGGGGGAACCGGGGAGCTGTTTTTT.

The rearrangement links TRBV2 to TRBJ2-5; TRBD2 agrees at 10 bases. This CDR3 has 17 amino acids. The junction had 12 bases not matched to a gene; V was cut back by 6 bases and J by 2 bases. CDR1 is SNHLY and CDR2 is FYNNEI in the germline V gene. CDR3 DNA sequence: TGTGCCAGCAGCTGGGAGCCGACTAGCGGGCCTCAAGAGACCCAGTACTTC. As protein: CASSWEPTSGPQETQYF.